The 17 T cell receptor beta chains below were found in one sample sequenced in a study of OX40 agonist ivuxolimab in advanced cancers. Using immunoSEQ multiplex PCR, the repertoire was profiled, and TCRdb retains in-frame clones only, with some absent. The sample has tens of thousands of clones; 85% to 90% are singletons. Sequencing used CD4+ or CD8+ T cells sorted from blood, obtained in a trial of the OX40 agonist ivuxolimab. These receptors were obtained from an adult with an advanced solid tumor such as melanoma, head and neck, liver or kidney cancer.

J is TRBJ2-7 and V is TRBV27; D possibly corresponds to TRBD1 (5 bases). The germline gives CDR1 MNHEY, CDR2 SMNVEV (reference sequence). The CDR3 covers 14 residues. Trimming took 0 bases from V and 3 from J, leaving 9 bases between them. The CDR3 DNA sequence: TGTGCCAGCAGTTTATCCGGACACGTCTACGAGCAGTACTTC. Translating it yields CASSLSGHVYEQYF.

V is TRBV19 and J is TRBJ2-7; D may be TRBD2 (6 bases). Trimming removed 5 bases at V and 0 bases at J, with 14 bases between. The CDR3 is 15 amino acids. Germline CDR1 LNHDA, CDR2 SQIVND (reference sequence). CDR3 DNA sequence: TGTGCCAGTAGTGTCCATAGCGGTAGCTCCTACGAGCAGTACTTC. It codes for CASSVHSGSSYEQYF.

The gene calls are TRBV6-1 and TRBJ2-5; possible D gene TRBD2, 6 bases. The ends were cut back, 5 bases at V and 7 bases at J, with 14 bases in the middle. The CDR3 contains 13 residues. Germline CDR1 is MNHNS and CDR2 is SASEGT. CDR3 loop: CASSTGRKGTQYF. In DNA, the CDR3 is TGTGCCAGCAGTACCGGGAGAAAGGGGACCCAGTACTTC.

The gene calls are TRBV4-2 and TRBJ2-2; 10 bases are shared with TRBD1. V lost 1 base, J lost 7 bases, and 12 bases stayed unmatched. This CDR3 contains 18 residues. Germline V gene lookup returns CDR1 LGHNA and CDR2 YNFKEQ. Written as DNA, the CDR3 is TGTGCCAGCAGCCAAGCCCCCGGACAGGGGGGGGACTACGGGGAGCTGTTTTTT. Protein product: CASSQAPGQGGDYGELFF.

The CDR3 region has the DNA TGTGCCAGCGTAGGGTATAACAACGAGCAGTACTTC. Translating gives CASVGYNNEQYF. This chain joins TRBV28 and TRBJ2-7; no clear D gene. CDR1 is MDHEN, CDR2 SYDVKM, per germline. V shed 8 bases and J shed 5 bases, with 13 bases lying between them. The CDR3 has 12 residues.

The V and J genes are TRBV9 and TRBJ2-1; 8 bases match TRBD2. J lost 10 bases, V lost 3 bases, and 9 bases had no gene match. Germline-derived CDR1 and CDR2 are SGDLS and YYNGEE. The CDR3 is 14 amino acids. CDR3 loop: CASSAGLAGHEQFF. The CDR3 nucleotides read TGTGCCAGCAGCGCAGGGCTAGCGGGCCACGAGCAGTTCTTC.

The rearrangement links TRBV25-1 to TRBJ1-4; the match to TRBD1 covers 8 bases. The germline V gene encodes CDR1 MGHDK and CDR2 SYGVNS. V trimming: 1 base; J trimming: 1 base; junction bases outside the gene matches: 5. The CDR3 contains 17 residues. As DNA, the CDR3 is TGTGCCAGCAGTGAATTGGGCAGGGGGCGAACTAATGAAAAACTGTTTTTT. It specifies CASSELGRGRTNEKLFF.

This CDR3 is CASSYSRQDYGYTF. The CDR3 nucleotides read TGTGCCAGCAGTTACTCGAGACAAGACTATGGCTACACCTTC. The V call is TRBV6-6, the J call TRBJ1-2, with D uncertain. The CDR3 length is 14 residues. Germline V gives CDR1 MNHNY, CDR2 SVGAGI (reference sequence). V was trimmed by 0 bases and J by 3 bases, leaving 8 bases between them.

This clone was counted a single time. For the CDR3, the DNA is TGCAGCTCCGGGCGGGGGGGAGAGACCCAGTACTTC. Translation: CSSGRGGETQYF. This chain links TRBV29-1 with TRBJ2-5; 9 bases match TRBD2. Per germline, CDR1 SQVTM and CDR2 ANQGSEA. This CDR3 region has 12 residues. Trimming removed 8 bases from V and 4 bases from J; junction bases left unmatched: 5.

This clone is labeled as medium-sized. The V gene is TRBV5-1, the J gene TRBJ1-1; 11 bases match TRBD1. V was clipped by 7 bases and J by 0 bases; unmatched bases: 2. From germline, CDR1 is SGHRS and CDR2 YFSETQ. The CDR3 totals 14 residues. The CDR3 nucleotides are TGCGCCAGCCGGACAGGGGGCATGAACACTGAAGCTTTCTTT. It is translated as CASRTGGMNTEAFF. The variable domain in full, completed from reference TRBV5-1 and TRBJ1-1, reads KAGVTQTPRYLIKTRGQQVTLSCSPISGHRSVSWYQQTPGQGLQFLFEYFSETQRNKGNFPGRFSGRQFSNSRSEMNVSTLELGDSALYLCASRTGGMNTEAFFGQGTRLTVV.

CDR3 sequence reads: CASSLAAGATDTQYF. The CDR3 coding sequence is TGTGCCAGCAGCTTAGCCGCGGGAGCGACAGATACGCAGTATTTT. This chain joins TRBV7-9 and TRBJ2-3, with 7 bases identical to TRBD2. The CDR3 covers 15 residues. The V gene's germline CDR1 is SEHNR and CDR2 FQNEAQ (reference sequence). With 0 bases clipped from V and 3 bases from J, the junction kept 3 bases outside the gene matches.

The chain is built from TRBV19 and TRBJ1-4; D possibly corresponds to TRBD1 (6 bases). The CDR3 loop spans 14 amino acids. CDR1 and CDR2 from the germline V gene are LNHDA and SQIVND (reference sequence). V lost 6 bases and J 8 bases, leaving 16 bases between the germline ends. The CDR3 bases are TGTGCCAGTAGACTCTGGGCAGGGGACGAAAAACTGTTTTTT. Protein sequence: CASRLWAGDEKLFF.

V usage is TRBV7-6 and J usage is TRBJ1-5, with D perhaps matching TRBD1 (5 bases). This CDR3 spans 13 amino acids. Between the trimmed V and J ends, which lost 5 bases and 4 bases, there was a span of 9 bases. The germline gives CDR1 SGHVS, CDR2 FNYEAQ. The CDR3 loop reads CASSPGGNQPQHF. In DNA, the CDR3 is TGTGCCAGCAGCCCGGGGGGGAATCAGCCCCAGCATTTT.

The chain has TRBV19 and TRBJ2-3; 8 bases align to TRBD1. J was trimmed by 1 base and V by 6 bases; bases with no gene match: 6. CDR3 size: 15 residues. The germline CDR1 and CDR2 sequences are LNHDA and SQIVND (reference sequence). Here the CDR3 DNA reads TGTGCCAGTAGACGTCCGGGACAGGGCACAGATACGCAGTATTTT. This encodes CASRRPGQGTDTQYF.

The chain carries TRBV5-1 and TRBJ1-2; a possible D gene is TRBD1 (6 bases). CDR1 SGHRS and CDR2 YFSETQ come from the germline V gene. This CDR3 is built from 14 residues. Trimming pared 4 bases from V and 4 bases from J, leaving 14 bases between. The CDR3 spells CASSLGGPGYGYTF. The CDR3 region has the DNA TGCGCCAGCAGCCTGGGGGGGCCTGGCTATGGCTACACCTTC.

The chain joins TRBV11-3 to TRBJ1-1; TRBD1 agrees at 10 bases. Germline CDR1 is SGHNT and CDR2 is YENEEA. This CDR3 is built from 16 residues. Unmatched junction bases numbered 10, after V lost 5 bases and J lost 4 bases. The CDR3 DNA reads TGTGCCAGCAGCCCTTGGGGAGGGACAGGGGCCACTGAAGCTTTCTTT. It is translated as CASSPWGGTGATEAFF.

The CDR3 nucleotides are TGTGCCTGGAGCTTCCGGGACAGGGGGTTCCGGCAGCCCCAGCATTTT. Its translation is CAWSFRDRGFRQPQHF. The chain combines TRBV30 with TRBJ1-5, with 11 bases fitting TRBD1. Germline-derived CDR1 and CDR2 are GTSNPN and SVGIG (reference sequence). The trim removed 3 bases at V and 7 bases at J, leaving 11 bases unmatched. CDR3 length: 16 residues.